These 17 T cell receptor beta chains were all obtained from the same sample, sequenced in a study of TIL therapy for anti-PD-1-resistant metastatic lung cancer. Time point described: pre-treatment sample, taken before nivolumab and TIL therapy. Sequencing used immunoSEQ v3. Assay used: immunoSEQ multiplex PCR; TCRdb lists only in-frame clones, some missing. This sample has approximately 50,000 clones; approximately 75% occur once, and the top ten carry about 2.7%. The source was blood, collected at baseline. Every receptor here comes from a person aged 30 to 80 with non-small cell lung cancer.

The J gene is TRBJ2-5, the V gene TRBV7-9, with TRBD2 matching over 8 bases. The V gene end was trimmed by 8 bases and the J gene end by 3 bases; junction bases not matched to a gene: 11. CDR1 SEHNR and CDR2 FQNEAQ come from the germline V gene (reference sequence). This CDR3 is 15 amino acids long. CDR3 DNA: TGTGCCAGCGAGATGAGCGGGGGACTAAAAGAGACCCAGTACTTC. It translates to CASEMSGGLKETQYF.

This clone was recorded once. CDR3: CASSALQGTRETQYF. The CDR3, as DNA: TGTGCCAGCAGTGCCCTCCAGGGAACAAGAGAGACCCAGTACTTC. V and J are TRBV6-2 or TRBV6-3 and TRBJ2-5; D perhaps matches TRBD1 (5 bases). V was shortened by 5 bases and J by 4 bases, with 17 bases between the two germline ends. Germline-derived CDR1 and CDR2 are MNHEY and SVGEGT. The CDR3 has 15 residues.

This clone was picked up a small number of times. This chain joins TRBV25-1 and TRBJ1-6, with D maybe TRBD1 (6 bases). Germline values: CDR1 MGHDK, CDR2 SYGVNS. The CDR3 sequence is 15 residues long. Deletions cut 4 bases from V and 7 bases from J, with 14 bases between. CDR3 protein: CASSVYGQSNSPLHF. CDR3 in DNA: TGTGCCAGCAGTGTATACGGACAGAGCAATTCACCCCTCCACTTT.

V and J are TRBV19 and TRBJ2-7; D unresolved. Trimming took off 1 base at V and 9 bases at J, with 19 bases between the two ends. Germline V CDR1 and CDR2: LNHDA, SQIVND (reference sequence). The CDR3 is 15 amino acids. DNA of the CDR3: TGTGCCAGTAGTATAGCGTCGACAACCGTCACGGGGCAGTACTTC. As protein: CASSIASTTVTGQYF. Full variable domain (rest looked up from reference TRBV19 and TRBJ2-7): DGGITQSPKYLFRKEGQNVTLSCEQNLNHDAMYWYRQDPGQGLRLIYYSQIVNDFQKGDIAEGYSVSREKKESFPLTVTSAQKNPTAFYLCASSIASTTVTGQYFGPGTRLTVT.

The rearrangement uses TRBV4-1 and TRBJ1-3, with D perhaps matching TRBD1 (5 bases). The CDR3 spans 15 residues. CDR1 and CDR2 from the germline V gene are MGHRA and YSYEKL. The ends were cut back, 3 bases at V and 4 bases at J, with 13 bases in the middle. The CDR3 protein is CASSQAQGKGNTIYF. Here the CDR3 DNA reads TGCGCCAGCAGCCAGGCTCAGGGTAAGGGAAACACCATATATTTT.

In this sample, this clone turned up once. This sequence joins TRBV30 and TRBJ1-4; no reliable D call. This CDR3 has 13 residues. Trimming shortened V by 2 bases and J by 7 bases, and 11 bases separated the two germline ends. Germline assignment: CDR1 GTSNPN and CDR2 SVGIG (reference sequence). The CDR3 sequence is CAWSQVGGEKLFF. Written as DNA, the CDR3 is TGTGCCTGGAGTCAAGTGGGAGGTGAAAAACTGTTTTTT.

This chain connects TRBV7-9 to TRBJ2-3; TRBD2 might be the D (7 bases). CDR3 length: 17 residues. Germline-derived CDR1 and CDR2 are SEHNR and FQNEAQ (reference sequence). V was clipped by 1 base and J by 3 bases, with 17 bases between them. The DNA of the CDR3 is TGTGCCAGCAGCTTAGGGGGGGCTAGCGGCATTACAGATACGCAGTATTTT. It yields the protein CASSLGGASGITDTQYF. The full variable domain, its missing parts supplied by reference TRBV7-9 and TRBJ2-3, is DTGVSQNPRHKITKRGQNVTFRCDPISEHNRLYWYRQTLGQGPEFLTYFQNEAQLEKSRLLSDRFSAERPKGSFSTLEIQRTEQGDSAMYLCASSLGGASGITDTQYFGPGTRLTVL.

The rearrangement joins TRBV5-4 to TRBJ2-7; 7 bases are shared with TRBD2. CDR1 and CDR2 (germline): SGHNT, YYREEE (reference sequence). The CDR3 is 15 amino acids. V was pared by 4 bases and J by 3 bases, with 10 bases of the junction left unmatched. CDR3 sequence: CASSPYGLADYEQYF. The CDR3 region has the DNA TGTGCCAGCAGCCCGTACGGGCTAGCGGACTACGAGCAGTACTTC.

The rearrangement joins TRBV4-3 to TRBJ2-7, with D tentatively TRBD1 (5 bases). Germline V CDR1 and CDR2: LGHNA, YSLEER. The CDR3 has 15 amino acids. V dropped 1 base and J dropped 2 bases, with 12 bases sitting between them. For the CDR3, the DNA is TGCGCCAGCAGCCAAGGAATAGGGGCCACCTACGAGCAGTACTTC. Translation gives CASSQGIGATYEQYF.

The chain has TRBV7-2 and TRBJ1-1; 11 bases match TRBD1. This CDR3 region has 14 residues. Trimming removed 5 bases from V and 7 bases from J; junction bases left unmatched: 6. Germline V lookup: CDR1 SGHTA, CDR2 FQGNSA. The CDR3 DNA sequence: TGTGCCAGCAGCACAGGACAGGGGGCCATTGAAGCTTTCTTT. It specifies CASSTGQGAIEAFF.

The V gene is TRBV6-2 or TRBV6-3, the J gene TRBJ2-1; D remains unclear. CDR3 size: 16 residues. Germline V gene sequence: CDR1 MNHEY, CDR2 SVGEGT. V was cut by 2 bases and J by 7 bases, with 18 bases left in between. The CDR3 DNA follows: TGTGCCAGCAGTTACGGGTTTGCTGTGAGTCTGAATGAGCAGTTCTTC. Encoded protein: CASSYGFAVSLNEQFF.

V usage is TRBV3-1 (or the pseudogene TRBV3-2) and J usage is TRBJ2-2; 9 bases line up with TRBD2. V lost 3 bases and J lost 3; bases outside the gene matches: 2. Germline CDR1 reads LGHDT; CDR2 reads YNNKEL (reference sequence). CDR3 length: 15 amino acids. CDR3: CASSQGTSYTGELFF. Here the CDR3 DNA reads TGTGCCAGCAGCCAGGGGACTAGCTACACCGGGGAGCTGTTTTTT.

The chain employs TRBV5-1 and TRBJ1-4; 7 bases are shared with TRBD1. The CDR3 contains 14 residues. CDR1 is SGHRS and CDR2 is YFSETQ in the germline V gene. V gave up 0 bases and J gave up 8 bases; unmatched junction bases: 4. The CDR3 sequence: CASSLGGGREKLFF. The CDR3 DNA reads as TGCGCCAGCAGCTTGGGAGGGGGCCGGGAAAAACTGTTTTTT.

The chain joins TRBV9 to TRBJ2-3; TRBD2 matches at 10 bases. This CDR3 is 15 amino acids long. V gave up 7 bases and J gave up 4 bases; unmatched junction bases: 9. CDR1 is SGDLS and CDR2 is YYNGEE in the germline V gene. CDR3 coding DNA: TGTGCCAGCCGTCAGGGACTAGCGCCGCCAGATACGCAGTATTTT. Encoded protein: CASRQGLAPPDTQYF.

This chain links TRBV11-3 with TRBJ2-5, with D uncertain. Germline CDR1 is SGHNT and CDR2 is YENEEA. The CDR3 totals 13 residues. The V and J ends lost 0 bases and 5 bases respectively, with 7 bases between them. CDR3: CASSLEMGETQYF. The CDR3 DNA is TGTGCCAGCAGCTTAGAGATGGGTGAGACCCAGTACTTC.

This chain links TRBV3-1 (or the pseudogene TRBV3-2) with TRBJ1-6; no firm D call. Germline V gives CDR1 LGHDT, CDR2 YNNKEL (reference sequence). This CDR3 comprises 13 residues. V lost 1 base to trimming and J lost 7 bases, with 5 bases between them. As DNA, the CDR3 is TGTGCCAGCAGCCAAGTTACCAATTCACCCCTCCACTTT. This sequence encodes CASSQVTNSPLHF.

The chain joins TRBV5-6 to TRBJ2-3; TRBD1 matches 12 bases. CDR3 length: 16 residues. Germline CDR1 and CDR2: SGHDT and YYEEEE. Unmatched junction bases numbered 7, after V lost 8 bases and J lost 0 bases. This CDR3 reads CASSRDRGPSTDTQYF. The CDR3 DNA reads as TGTGCCAGTTCCAGGGACAGGGGGCCTAGCACAGATACGCAGTATTTT.